Listed here are 10 T cell receptor beta chains from one sample, sequenced in a study of glioma-infiltrating T cells after dendritic cell vaccination. The table came from immunoSEQ multiplex PCR; TCRdb's copy has only in-frame clones and leaves some out. Of just under 85,000 clones listed, about 90% are singletons. The sample here was blood, taken before dendritic cell vaccination. All receptors come from a human donor with glioblastoma.

The chain carries TRBV6-6 and TRBJ2-5; 9 nucleotides line up with TRBD1. The CDR3 is 16 residues long. Germline CDR1 is MNHNY and CDR2 is SVGAGI (reference sequence). V shed 2 bases, J shed 4 bases, and the junction held 8 bases outside the gene matches. The CDR3 coding sequence is TGTGCCAGCAGTTACCCGCGACAGGGGGGGAGAGAGACCCAGTACTTC. Protein product: CASSYPRQGGRETQYF.

In its sample, this clone was seen a few times. At one of its ends the junction is not consistent with the germline gene, which may arise from a read error. V usage is TRBV11-3 and J usage is TRBJ2-3; weak D call: TRBD1 (5 bases). From germline, CDR1 is SGHNT and CDR2 YENEEA. The CDR3 extends over 11 amino acids. The CDR3 protein is CASSLGADMDF. For the CDR3, the DNA is TGTGCCAGCAGCTTAGGCGCGGACATGGATTTT.

This clone turned up a few times. The chain combines TRBV4-1 with TRBJ2-7; 7 positions match TRBD2. The germline gives CDR1 MGHRA, CDR2 YSYEKL. This CDR3 spans 15 amino acids. The junction had 5 bases not matched to a gene; V was cut back by 1 base and J by 2 bases. The CDR3 sequence: CASSQGPGGAYEQYF. The CDR3 bases are TGCGCCAGCAGCCAAGGGCCGGGAGGAGCCTACGAGCAGTACTTC.

The CDR3 region has the DNA TGTGCCAGTAGGACTGGCGCTGGGAGTGAAAAACTGTTTTTT. Translating gives CASRTGAGSEKLFF. This sequence joins TRBV19 and TRBJ1-4; no reliable D call. The V end lost 6 bases, the J end lost 7 bases, and 15 bases lay between the germline ends. CDR1 LNHDA and CDR2 SQIVND come from the germline V gene (reference sequence). CDR3 length: 14 amino acids.

The rearrangement uses TRBV2 and TRBJ1-4, with TRBD1 identical over 8 bases. From germline, CDR1 is SNHLY and CDR2 FYNNEI. The CDR3 spans 14 residues. With V trimmed by 7 bases and J by 4 bases, 5 bases remained unmatched. In nucleotides, the CDR3 is TGTGCCAGCACTCGGACAGGGCTTAATGAAAAACTGTTTTTT. Translating it yields CASTRTGLNEKLFF.

The rearrangement joins TRBV6-1 to TRBJ1-2; D gene uncertain. The CDR3 spans 15 residues. Germline V gene data show CDR1 as MNHNS and CDR2 as SASEGT. Trimming took 0 bases from V and 6 from J, leaving 14 bases between them. CDR3 DNA sequence: TGTGCCAGCAGTGAAGCCAGCGGAGGCTCTCATGGCTACACCTTC. Translation gives CASSEASGGSHGYTF.

This chain links TRBV7-9 with TRBJ2-1; D possibly corresponds to TRBD2 (5 bases). V lost 5 bases, J lost 3 bases, and 17 bases lay in between. The germline V gene encodes CDR1 SEHNR and CDR2 FQNEAQ (reference sequence). CDR3 size: 16 residues. CDR3 bases: TGTGCCAGCAGCCCGGGGAAGGTGTGGTTCTACAATGAGCAGTTCTTC. Residues: CASSPGKVWFYNEQFF.

This chain connects TRBV7-2 to TRBJ2-4; TRBD2 matches at 11 bases. Trimming removed 3 bases from V and 8 bases from J; junction bases left unmatched: 3. From germline, CDR1 is SGHTA and CDR2 FQGNSA. CDR3 length: 14 residues. The CDR3 sequence is CASSLGLAEDIQYF. The DNA of the CDR3 is TGTGCCAGCAGCTTGGGACTAGCGGAGGACATTCAGTACTTC.

The rearrangement joins TRBV18 to TRBJ1-1; possible D gene TRBD1, 5 bases. This CDR3 spans 15 amino acids. Trimming removed 3 bases at V and 5 bases at J, with 16 bases between. From germline, CDR1 is KGHSH and CDR2 LQKENI. CDR3 in amino acids: CASSPTRDRGTEAFF. CDR3 DNA: TGTGCCAGCTCACCTACGCGGGACCGTGGGACTGAAGCTTTCTTT.

The chain recombines TRBV5-6 with TRBJ1-4, with 9 bases lining up with TRBD1. Trimming at V came to 4 bases and at J to 7 bases, leaving 20 bases not matched to a gene. The CDR3 runs to 19 residues. Per germline, CDR1 SGHDT and CDR2 YYEEEE. The CDR3 coding sequence is TGTGCCAGCAGCCCCGTTCAAGGGACAGGGAAAGGCGATGGTGAAAAACTGTTTTTT. Translation gives CASSPVQGTGKGDGEKLFF.